The text below deals with one T cell receptor beta chain. The antigen is not known. This sample was taken from a study of naive and memory T cell subsets. Broader study findings: TCR abundance followed a power law differing between naive and memory subsets. From naive to CM, EM and EMRA, diversity decreased and Gini increased.

Two oligonucleotides, mixed equimolar, formed the beta constant-region primer covering TRBC1 and TRBC2. Four rounds of PCR amplified the ligated cDNA using nested alpha and beta constant-region primers plus SP2. TCRdb used MiXCR to reprocess the UMI-ligation and nested PCR reads, holding one entry per CDR3 protein. The sample gives 130,000 or so distinct CDR3 sequences, approximately 37% of which show up once; about 1% is in the top ten. The V end was cut by 3 bases, the J end by 9 bases, with 27 bases between. Germline CDR1 is ENHRY and CDR2 is SYGVKD. This CDR3 is 18 amino acids long. The sequence derives from a human donor in good health. J is TRBJ2-1 and V is TRBV10-3; D could derive from TRBD1 or TRBD2 (6 bases each). Sequenced sample: central memory CD4+ T cells from blood. The CDR3 nucleotides are TGTGCCATCAGTGATGGAGGACGGGGGATGGGGGCAGTCGGTGAGCAGTTCTTC. As protein: CAISDGGRGMGAVGEQFF.